A single sample gave rise to the 24 T cell receptor beta chains below, sequenced in a study of blood T cell repertoires in COVID-19. Generated by immunoSEQ multiplex PCR, the TCRdb table keeps only in-frame clones and is missing some. This sample carries under 250,000 clones, around four fifths of them seen once, and the ten largest clones take about 7.3%. The source material was peripheral blood. These receptors came from a woman between 45 and 65 years old with active or convalescent COVID-19.

The chain has TRBV3-1 (or the pseudogene TRBV3-2) and TRBJ2-7; 9 nucleotides align to TRBD2. The germline V gene has CDR1 LGHDT and CDR2 YNNKEL (reference sequence). V was pared by 4 bases and J by 0 bases, with 10 bases of the junction left unmatched. This CDR3 region has 17 residues. The CDR3 bases are TGTGCCAGCAGCCCTCCACTAGCGGGCCCGAGCTCCTACGAGCAGTACTTC. Its protein is CASSPPLAGPSSYEQYF.

The chain carries TRBV5-1 and TRBJ1-6; possible D gene TRBD1, 6 bases. Germline V lookup: CDR1 SGHRS, CDR2 YFSETQ. This CDR3 is built from 14 residues. V was shortened by 4 bases and J by 7 bases, with 12 bases between the two germline ends. CDR3 in amino acids: CASSLGQPNSPLHF. The CDR3 DNA reads as TGCGCCAGCAGCCTGGGACAACCAAATTCACCCCTCCACTTT. Using reference TRBV5-1 and TRBJ1-6 for the parts outside the CDR3, the full variable domain is KAGVTQTPRYLIKTRGQQVTLSCSPISGHRSVSWYQQTPGQGLQFLFEYFSETQRNKGNFPGRFSGRQFSNSRSEMNVSTLELGDSALYLCASSLGQPNSPLHFGNGTRLTVT.

This clone was seen repeatedly, ten times or more. The CDR3 DNA reads as TGTGCCAGCAGTGAGGCAGGGCAGGCCGAGCAGTACTTC. The encoded protein is CASSEAGQAEQYF. V gene TRBV6-1 combines with J gene TRBJ2-7, with a possible D match to TRBD1 (5 bases). CDR1 MNHNS and CDR2 SASEGT come from the germline V gene. V dropped 3 bases and J dropped 6 bases, with 12 bases sitting between them. CDR3 size: 13 residues.

This clone was detected ten times or more. Additional DNA sequences in this sample encode the identical CDR3. The V and J genes are TRBV4-1 and TRBJ2-7, with 11 bases fitting TRBD2. The CDR3 consists of 15 residues. CDR1 MGHRA and CDR2 YSYEKL come from the germline V gene. V dropped 4 bases and J dropped 2; count of bases not matched to a gene: 4. CDR3 sequence reads: CASSLGTSGAYEQYF. In DNA form, the CDR3 reads TGCGCCAGCAGCCTCGGGACTAGCGGTGCCTACGAGCAGTACTTC.

V is TRBV6-1 and J is TRBJ2-1, with a possible D match to TRBD2 (5 bases). Germline V lookup: CDR1 MNHNS, CDR2 SASEGT. With 0 bases removed from V and 2 bases from J, the gap between germline ends came to 8 bases. This CDR3 contains 15 residues. The CDR3 sequence: CASSEAPGAYNEQFF. CDR3 sequence (DNA): TGTGCCAGCAGTGAAGCGCCCGGGGCCTACAATGAGCAGTTCTTC.

J is TRBJ1-4 and V is TRBV5-1; tentative D call: TRBD1 (6 bases). Germline V gives CDR1 SGHRS, CDR2 YFSETQ. The length of the CDR3 is 15 residues. The V gene lost 0 bases and the J gene lost 5 bases, with 11 bases spanning the gap. The CDR3: CASSLAGGQNEKLFF. Written as DNA, the CDR3 is TGCGCCAGCAGCTTGGCCGGGGGGCAGAATGAAAAACTGTTTTTT.

This clone was seen only a few times. The chain uses TRBV9 and TRBJ1-1; 7 bases align to TRBD1. V lost 0 bases and J lost 4; bases outside the gene matches: 6. Germline V gene sequence: CDR1 SGDLS, CDR2 YYNGEE. This CDR3 region has 15 residues. The DNA of the CDR3 is TGTGCCAGCAGCGTAGCTGTAGGGGGCGTCACTGAAGCTTTCTTT. Amino acids: CASSVAVGGVTEAFF.

The chain uses TRBV5-1 and TRBJ1-1, with D possibly matching TRBD1 (5 bases). This CDR3 region has 14 residues. Per germline, CDR1 SGHRS and CDR2 YFSETQ. V lost 5 bases, J lost 7 bases, and 18 bases lay in between. The CDR3 here is CASSRRPQGGEAFF. CDR3 nucleotides: TGCGCCAGCAGTCGGCGCCCCCAGGGTGGTGAAGCTTTCTTT.

The chain couples TRBV15 to TRBJ1-1, with D perhaps matching TRBD1 (5 bases). CDR1 and CDR2 (germline): LNHNV, YYDKDF (reference sequence). Between the trimmed V and J ends, which lost 3 bases and 1 base, there was a span of 9 bases. The CDR3 runs 14 residues. The CDR3 DNA reads as TGTGCCACCAGCAGGGAGACAGCGAACACTGAAGCTTTCTTT. Amino acids: CATSRETANTEAFF.

The J gene is TRBJ1-1, the V gene TRBV6-4; 8 bases line up with TRBD1. The J segment lost 4 bases and the V segment lost 6 bases, leaving 7 bases of the junction unmatched. CDR1 MRHNA and CDR2 SNTAGT come from the germline V gene. The CDR3 runs 14 residues. Here the CDR3 reads CASSTQGGSTEAFF. The CDR3 DNA reads as TGTGCCAGCAGCACACAGGGGGGGAGCACTGAAGCTTTCTTT.

The CDR3 protein is CASRVGTVGNQPQHF. The CDR3 DNA sequence: TGTGCCAGCAGGGTCGGGACAGTGGGGAATCAGCCCCAGCATTTT. The chain uses TRBV2 and TRBJ1-5; 7 bases map to TRBD1. The trim removed 6 bases at V and 4 bases at J, leaving 9 bases unmatched. Germline assignment: CDR1 SNHLY and CDR2 FYNNEI. CDR3 length: 15 residues.

The chain recombines TRBV28 with TRBJ1-5; 7 bases are shared with TRBD1. Per germline, CDR1 MDHEN and CDR2 SYDVKM. This CDR3 spans 15 amino acids. V was pared by 4 bases and J by 2 bases, with 5 bases of the junction left unmatched. The chain's CDR3 is CASSSVRGGNQPQHF. The CDR3 DNA reads TGTGCCAGCAGTTCCGTCAGGGGGGGCAATCAGCCCCAGCATTTT.

The chain recombines TRBV2 with TRBJ1-6; 7 nucleotides line up with TRBD1. The CDR3 covers 13 residues. CDR1 and CDR2 from the germline V gene are SNHLY and FYNNEI. With V trimmed by 6 bases and J by 11 bases, 7 bases remained unmatched. The CDR3 sequence: CASSADRAAPLHF. In DNA, the CDR3 is TGTGCCAGCAGCGCCGACAGGGCTGCACCCCTCCACTTT.

V and J are TRBV30 and TRBJ1-5, with D tentatively TRBD1 (5 bases). CDR1 is GTSNPN and CDR2 is SVGIG in the germline V gene (reference sequence). This CDR3 has 14 amino acids. Trimming shortened V by 0 bases and J by 2 bases, and 8 bases separated the two germline ends. In nucleotides, the CDR3 is TGTGCCTGGAGTGTAAGGGGTGGCAATCAGCCCCAGCATTTT. Residues: CAWSVRGGNQPQHF.

V and J are TRBV28 and TRBJ1-2, with D maybe TRBD1 (5 bases). Germline loops: CDR1 MDHEN, CDR2 SYDVKM. V was shortened by 8 bases and J by 0 bases, with 16 bases between the two germline ends. CDR3 length: 15 residues. CDR3 sequence (DNA): TGTGCCAGCGGTTCCGCTGACAGAGCTAACTATGGCTACACCTTC. The encoded protein is CASGSADRANYGYTF.

The rearrangement links TRBV6-5 to TRBJ2-7, with 8 nucleotides matching TRBD1. The CDR3 spans 14 residues. Germline V gene data show CDR1 as MNHEY and CDR2 as SVGAGI. V lost 6 bases and J lost 7; bases outside the gene matches: 11. The DNA of the CDR3 is TGTGCCAGCAGCCCGGACAGGGTTGTGGGGGAGCAGTACTTC. It codes for CASSPDRVVGEQYF.

This sequence joins TRBV2 and TRBJ2-5; TRBD1 matches 9 bases. This CDR3 is built from 15 residues. Germline CDR1 and CDR2: SNHLY and FYNNEI. The trim removed 4 bases at V and 0 bases at J, leaving 3 bases unmatched. The CDR3 DNA follows: TGTGCCAGCAGTGCAGGACAGGGGCACCAAGAGACCCAGTACTTC. The encoded protein is CASSAGQGHQETQYF.

The chain has TRBV11-1 and TRBJ2-3; TRBD1 matches 7 bases. The germline CDR1 and CDR2 sequences are SGHAT and FQDESV (reference sequence). Trimming took 4 bases from V and 5 from J; bases not matched to a gene: 6. This CDR3 contains 14 residues. The chain's CDR3 is CASSSRGQGDTQYF. CDR3 bases: TGTGCCAGCAGCTCGAGGGGGCAGGGAGATACGCAGTATTTT.

The J gene is TRBJ1-3, the V gene TRBV7-6; no reliable D call. The CDR3 contains 16 residues. Germline lookup yields CDR1 SGHVS and CDR2 FNYEAQ. V lost 4 bases to trimming and J lost 2 bases, with 15 bases between them. CDR3 protein: CASSSTQPGTGNTIYF. The CDR3 coding sequence is TGTGCCAGCAGCTCCACCCAACCCGGGACTGGAAACACCATATATTTT.

This clone occurred once. Mismatch with germline at one junction end may stem from a read error. This rearrangement joins TRBV7-9 to TRBJ2-7, with TRBD2 matching over 8 bases. The CDR3 sequence is 15 residues long. CDR1 and CDR2 from the germline V gene are SEHNR and FQNEAQ (reference sequence). For the CDR3, the DNA is TGTGCCAGCAGCTTAGGAGGGGGACTAGAAACGGCAGGCAACTTC. This sequence encodes CASSLGGGLETAGNF.

This clone occurred once. V is TRBV19 and J is TRBJ1-2; TRBD1 aligns across 7 bases. Germline V gene sequence: CDR1 LNHDA, CDR2 SQIVND (reference sequence). V shed 6 bases and J 10 bases; nucleotides not matched to a gene: 8. The CDR3 runs to 12 residues. The DNA for the CDR3 is TGTGCCAGTAGGGGTACAGGGGTTGTCTACACCTTC. Translated, it gives CASRGTGVVYTF.

The chain recombines TRBV24-1 with TRBJ2-1, with TRBD1 matching over 9 bases. CDR1 is KGHDR and CDR2 is SFDVKD in the germline V gene. The V and J ends lost 5 bases and 4 bases, in that order; junction bases with no gene match: 8. This CDR3 is 16 amino acids long. The CDR3 DNA is TGTGCCACCAGTGGGGGGACAGGGTTGGGGTACAATGAGCAGTTCTTC. Protein: CATSGGTGLGYNEQFF.

The rearrangement links TRBV5-6 to TRBJ2-3, with a possible D match to TRBD2 (5 bases). The CDR3 is 13 amino acids. Trimming stripped 1 base from V and 3 bases from J, with 6 bases between. Germline V gene lookup returns CDR1 SGHDT and CDR2 YYEEEE. The CDR3 is CASSLTGTDTQYF. CDR3 sequence (DNA): TGTGCCAGCAGCTTGACGGGGACAGATACGCAGTATTTT.

The chain recombines TRBV7-9 with TRBJ1-2; D is possibly TRBD1 (6 bases). Germline values: CDR1 SEHNR, CDR2 FQNEAQ (reference sequence). The CDR3 loop spans 14 amino acids. V shed 5 bases and J shed 8 bases, with 18 bases lying between them. CDR3 bases: TGTGCCAGCAGCCAAGGACAGCCTGGGACCGGCTACACCTTC. Encoded protein: CASSQGQPGTGYTF.